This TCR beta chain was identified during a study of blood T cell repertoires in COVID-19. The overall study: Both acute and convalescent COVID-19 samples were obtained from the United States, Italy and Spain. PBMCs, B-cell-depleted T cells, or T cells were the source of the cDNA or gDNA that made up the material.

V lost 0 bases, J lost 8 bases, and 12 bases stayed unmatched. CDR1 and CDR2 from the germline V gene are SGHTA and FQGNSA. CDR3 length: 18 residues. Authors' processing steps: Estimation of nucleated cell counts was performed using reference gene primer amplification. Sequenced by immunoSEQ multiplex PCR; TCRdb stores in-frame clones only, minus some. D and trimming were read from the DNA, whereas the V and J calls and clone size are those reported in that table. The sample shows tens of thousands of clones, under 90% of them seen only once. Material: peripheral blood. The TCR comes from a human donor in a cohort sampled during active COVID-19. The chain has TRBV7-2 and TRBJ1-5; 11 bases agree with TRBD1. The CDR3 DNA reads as TGTGCCAGCAGCTTAGCGGGTCGGGGCGGGACAGGGGGTGAGCCCCAGCATTTT. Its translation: CASSLAGRGGTGGEPQHF.